This record covers a single T cell receptor beta chain. The antigen is unknown. The Oncomine TCR Beta short-read assay generated sequence data from the DNA of cultured CD4+ T cells. Genomic DNA was drawn out of CD4+ T cells grown in culture. TCRdb re-derived calls from the PCR reads in MiXCR, one entry per CDR3 protein. This sample carries 10,000 to 13,000 distinct CDR3 sequences, about 50% of them seen once, and the ten largest clones take over 10%. Treatment described: approximately 10-day PBMC culture with coronavirus spike peptide pools or control peptides (ViraFEST assay). Peptide pool stimulation in ViraFEST expanded antigen-specific T cells, whose TCRs were then sequenced. These data are taken from a study of vaccination and CD4 T cells after COVID-19. Study-level information: Control cultures used a CEFX viral epitope pool, an HIV-1 Nef peptide pool, or no peptide.

Findings and limits, study-wide: Spike mono-reactivity marked 304 of 307 vaccine-specific clones in convalescent patients.

The V segment lost 5 bases and the J segment 6 bases; nucleotides outside the gene matches: 5. CDR3 size: 13 residues. The TCR sequence derives from a human donor who had recovered from COVID-19. This chain links TRBV12-3 or TRBV12-4 with TRBJ2-7; 9 bases are shared with TRBD1. The sample was CD4+ T cells from blood, cultured in vitro. DNA of the CDR3: TGTGCCAGCAGTCCGGGACAGGGCGGCGAGCAGTACTTC. Translation gives CASSPGQGGEQYF.